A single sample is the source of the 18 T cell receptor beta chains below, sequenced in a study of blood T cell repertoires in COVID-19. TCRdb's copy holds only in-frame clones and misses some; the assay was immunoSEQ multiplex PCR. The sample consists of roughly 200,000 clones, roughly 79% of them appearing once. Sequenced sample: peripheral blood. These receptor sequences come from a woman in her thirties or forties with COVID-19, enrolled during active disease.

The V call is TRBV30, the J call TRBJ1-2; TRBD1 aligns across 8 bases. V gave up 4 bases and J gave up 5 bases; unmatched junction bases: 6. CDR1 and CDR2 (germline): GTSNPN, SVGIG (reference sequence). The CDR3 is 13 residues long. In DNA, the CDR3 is TGTGCCTGGACCCGACAGGGGACTTATGGCTACACCTTC. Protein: CAWTRQGTYGYTF.

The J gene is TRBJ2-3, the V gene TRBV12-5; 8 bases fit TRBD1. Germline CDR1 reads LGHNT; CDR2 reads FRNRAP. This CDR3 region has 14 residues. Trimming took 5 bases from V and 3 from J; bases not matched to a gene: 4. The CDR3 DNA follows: TGTGCTAGTGGTAGAACAGGGGGTACAGATACGCAGTATTTT. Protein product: CASGRTGGTDTQYF.

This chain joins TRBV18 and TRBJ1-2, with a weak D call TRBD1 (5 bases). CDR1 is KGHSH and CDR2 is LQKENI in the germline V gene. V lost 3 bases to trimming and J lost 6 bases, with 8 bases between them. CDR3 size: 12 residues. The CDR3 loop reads CASSPRRDGYTF. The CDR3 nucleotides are TGTGCCAGCTCACCGCGCAGGGATGGCTACACCTTC.

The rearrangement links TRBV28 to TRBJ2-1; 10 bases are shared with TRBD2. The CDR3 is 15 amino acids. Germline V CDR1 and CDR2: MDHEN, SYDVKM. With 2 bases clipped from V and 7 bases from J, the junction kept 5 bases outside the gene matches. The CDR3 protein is CASSLASGGTNEQFF. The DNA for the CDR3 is TGTGCCAGCAGTTTAGCTAGCGGGGGAACTAATGAGCAGTTCTTC.

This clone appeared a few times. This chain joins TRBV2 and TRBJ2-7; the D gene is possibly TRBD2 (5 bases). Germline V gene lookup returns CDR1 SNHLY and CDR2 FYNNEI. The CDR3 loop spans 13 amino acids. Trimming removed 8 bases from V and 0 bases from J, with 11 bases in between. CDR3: CASFVGSSYEQYF. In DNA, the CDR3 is TGTGCCAGCTTCGTGGGGAGCTCCTACGAGCAGTACTTC. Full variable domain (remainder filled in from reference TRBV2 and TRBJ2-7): EPEVTQTPSHQVTQMGQEVILRCVPISNHLYFYWYRQILGQKVEFLVSFYNNEISEKSEIFDDQFSVERPDGSNFTLKIRSTKLEDSAMYFCASFVGSSYEQYFGPGTRLTVT.

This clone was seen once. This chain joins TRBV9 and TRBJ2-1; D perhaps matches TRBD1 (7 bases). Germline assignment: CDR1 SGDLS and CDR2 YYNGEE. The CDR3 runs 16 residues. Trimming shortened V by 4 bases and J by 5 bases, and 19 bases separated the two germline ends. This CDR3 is CASSPKVQGGNNEQFF. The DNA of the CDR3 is TGTGCCAGCAGCCCTAAAGTCCAGGGGGGTAACAATGAGCAGTTCTTC. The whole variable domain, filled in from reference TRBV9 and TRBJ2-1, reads DSGVTQTPKHLITATGQRVTLRCSPRSGDLSVYWYQQSLDQGLQFLIQYYNGEERAKGNILERFSAQQFPDLHSELNLSSLELGDSALYFCASSPKVQGGNNEQFFGPGTRLTVL.

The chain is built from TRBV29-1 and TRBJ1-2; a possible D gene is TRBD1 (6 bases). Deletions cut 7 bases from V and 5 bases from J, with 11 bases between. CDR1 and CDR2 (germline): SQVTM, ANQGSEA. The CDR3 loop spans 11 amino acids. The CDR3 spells CSARGGYGYTF. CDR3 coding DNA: TGCAGCGCCCGAGGGGGTTATGGCTACACCTTC.

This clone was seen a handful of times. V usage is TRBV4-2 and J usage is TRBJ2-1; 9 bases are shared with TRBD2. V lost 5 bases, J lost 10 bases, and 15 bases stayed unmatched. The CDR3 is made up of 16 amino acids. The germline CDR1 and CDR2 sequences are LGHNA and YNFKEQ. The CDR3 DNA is TGTGCCAGCAGCTCATCGAGCGGGGGGCCCCCGGGGGAGCAGTTCTTC. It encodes CASSSSSGGPPGEQFF.

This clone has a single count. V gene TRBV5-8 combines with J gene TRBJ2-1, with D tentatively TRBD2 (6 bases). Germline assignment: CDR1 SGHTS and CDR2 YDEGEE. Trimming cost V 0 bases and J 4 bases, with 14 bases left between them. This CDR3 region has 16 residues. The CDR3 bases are TGTGCCAGCAGCTTGGCCGTGGCTAGCGAATACAATGAGCAGTTCTTC. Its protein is CASSLAVASEYNEQFF.

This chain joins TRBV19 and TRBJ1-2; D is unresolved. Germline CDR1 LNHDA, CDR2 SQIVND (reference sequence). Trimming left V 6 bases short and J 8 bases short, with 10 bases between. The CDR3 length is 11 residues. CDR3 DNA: TGTGCCAGTAGCTCCCGGCGGGGCTACACCTTC. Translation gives CASSSRRGYTF.

The CDR3 coding sequence is TGTGCCAGCAGCTTATTTTATGGCGGGAGGAATGAGCAGTTCTTC. Amino acid sequence: CASSLFYGGRNEQFF. The rearrangement links TRBV7-9 to TRBJ2-1; TRBD2 matches at 8 bases. The germline gives CDR1 SEHNR, CDR2 FQNEAQ (reference sequence). J gave up 7 bases and V 2 bases, and 7 bases lay outside the gene matches. The CDR3 extends over 15 amino acids.

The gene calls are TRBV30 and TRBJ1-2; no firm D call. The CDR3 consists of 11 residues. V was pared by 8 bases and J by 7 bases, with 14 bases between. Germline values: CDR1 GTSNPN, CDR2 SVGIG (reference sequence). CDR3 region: CAHSVVVGYTF. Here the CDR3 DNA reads TGTGCCCACTCGGTCGTGGTTGGCTACACCTTC.

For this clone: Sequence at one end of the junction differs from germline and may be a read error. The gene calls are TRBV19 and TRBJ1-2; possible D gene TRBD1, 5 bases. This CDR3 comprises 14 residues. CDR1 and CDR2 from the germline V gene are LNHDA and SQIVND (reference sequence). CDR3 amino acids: CTSRYDSTNYGYTF. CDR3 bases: TGTACCAGTCGTTATGACAGTACTAACTATGGCTACACCTTC.

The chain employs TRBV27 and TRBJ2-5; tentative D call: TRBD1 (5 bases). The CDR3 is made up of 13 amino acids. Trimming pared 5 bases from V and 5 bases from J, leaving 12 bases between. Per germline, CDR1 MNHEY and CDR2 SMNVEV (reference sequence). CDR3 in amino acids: CASSQGVHETQYF. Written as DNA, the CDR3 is TGTGCCAGCAGTCAAGGGGTTCACGAGACCCAGTACTTC.

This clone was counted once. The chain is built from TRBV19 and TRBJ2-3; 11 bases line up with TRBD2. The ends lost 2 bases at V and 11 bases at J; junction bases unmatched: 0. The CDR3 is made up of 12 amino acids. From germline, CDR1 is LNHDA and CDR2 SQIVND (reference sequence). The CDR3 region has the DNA TGTGCCAGTAGTATACTAGCGGGGGGGCAGTATTTT. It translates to CASSILAGGQYF. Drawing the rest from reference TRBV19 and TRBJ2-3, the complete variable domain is DGGITQSPKYLFRKEGQNVTLSCEQNLNHDAMYWYRQDPGQGLRLIYYSQIVNDFQKGDIAEGYSVSREKKESFPLTVTSAQKNPTAFYLCASSILAGGQYFGPGTRLTVL.

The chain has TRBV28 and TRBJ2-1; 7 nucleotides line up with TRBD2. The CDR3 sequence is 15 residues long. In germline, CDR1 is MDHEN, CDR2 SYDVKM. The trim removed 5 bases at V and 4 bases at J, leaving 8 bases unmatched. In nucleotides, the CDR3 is TGTGCCAGCAGTAGGGCTAGCGGACTTTACAATGAGCAGTTCTTC. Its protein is CASSRASGLYNEQFF.

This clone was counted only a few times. CDR3 amino acids: CASSKDTANEQYF. CDR3 nucleotides: TGTGCCAGCAGTAAAGACACTGCCAACGAGCAGTACTTC. This chain uses TRBV27 with TRBJ2-7; D ambiguous. Deletions cut 5 bases from V and 5 bases from J, with 13 bases between. Germline V gene lookup returns CDR1 MNHEY and CDR2 SMNVEV (reference sequence). The CDR3 totals 13 residues.

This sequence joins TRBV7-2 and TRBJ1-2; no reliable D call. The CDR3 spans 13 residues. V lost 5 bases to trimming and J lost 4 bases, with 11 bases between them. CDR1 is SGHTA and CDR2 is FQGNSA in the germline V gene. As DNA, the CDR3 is TGTGCCAGCAGCACCCTCCGGTCCTATGGCTACACCTTC. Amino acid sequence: CASSTLRSYGYTF.